This TCR beta chain derives from a study of glioma-infiltrating T cells. Study observations and caveats: Gliomas, especially low-grade, showed above-expected tissue-blood divergence; non-neoplastic patients showed below.

The CDR3 has 14 residues. The germline V gene encodes CDR1 SQVTM and CDR2 ANQGSEA. V shed 4 bases and J shed 2 bases, with 11 bases lying between them. TCR alpha and beta CDR3 regions were amplified from RNA using iRepertoire nested multiplex PCR. TCRdb re-derived calls from the multiplex PCR reads in MiXCR, one entry per CDR3 protein. The sample carries about 93,000 distinct CDR3 sequences, roughly 40% recorded once. A note on this clonotype: The antigen remains unidentified. As the CDR3 is not closed by the conserved phenylalanine or tryptophan, this likely results from a read error.

The sequence derives from a human donor with low-grade glioma or glioblastoma, undergoing nonglioma brain surgery, or in good health (not recorded which). The sequencing input was glioma tissue, nonneoplastic brain tissue, or PBMCs (not recorded which). This sequence joins TRBV29-1 and TRBJ2-2; D is undetermined. For the CDR3, the DNA is TGCAGCGTTGTCCATCAGTCCAACACCGGGGAGCTGTTTCTT. Translation: CSVVHQSNTGELFL.